This T cell receptor (beta chain) is from a study of identical twins. Regarding the study as a whole: In drawing conclusions, the study used cross-sectional statistical analysis and did not follow the same donors. Models, which agreed with sharing between unrelated individuals, nonetheless underestimated the out-of-frame TCR alpha sharing seen in monozygotic twins.

Between the trimmed V and J ends, which lost 5 bases and 3 bases, there was a span of 8 bases. The CDR3 sequence is 12 residues long. Germline CDR1 and CDR2: ENHRY and SYGVKD. This clonotype appeared a few times. The antigen remains undetermined. TCRdb analysed the 5' RACE reads with MiXCR anew, one entry per CDR3 protein. The sample contains 430,000 or so distinct CDR3 sequences, less than 25% of which appear only once. These data were also reused for a study on T cells expressing NK-cell markers. This second study notes: Out of eight donors sequenced, seven tested HCMV-seropositive and the remaining one seronegative.

Source material: CD4+ T cells sorted from blood. The TCR was taken from a woman between 18 and 29 years old in good health. The chain uses TRBV10-3 and TRBJ2-7, with D possibly TRBD2 on 6 matching bases. Written as DNA, the CDR3 is TGTGCCATCAGTTCGGGGGACTACGAGCAGTACTTC. Translation gives CAISSGDYEQYF.